The T cell receptor (beta chain) described here comes from a study of OX40 agonist ivuxolimab in advanced cancers. Clones were sequenced by immunoSEQ multiplex PCR, and TCRdb holds only the in-frame ones, with some missing. This sample has around 65,000 clones, with 92% found just once. V lost 6 bases and J lost 2, with 13 bases in between. CDR1 ENHRY and CDR2 SYGVKD come from the germline V gene. The CDR3 contains 14 residues. This clonotype originated in an adult with an advanced solid tumor such as melanoma, head and neck, liver or kidney cancer. The chain links TRBV10-3 to TRBJ1-1; D remains unclear. This specimen was CD4+ or CD8+ T cells sorted from blood, taken in a trial of the OX40 agonist ivuxolimab. CDR3 region: CAIRRETSNTEAFF. Here the CDR3 DNA reads TGTGCCATCAGGAGGGAGACCTCAAACACTGAAGCTTTCTTT.